Sequencing of this TCR beta chain was carried out in a study of T cell responses to AZD1222 COVID-19 vaccine. Study-level points and caveats: At baseline, seropositivity was found in only 6 or 7 AZD1222 recipients.

The repertoire was sequenced with immunoSEQ multiplex PCR; TCRdb's copy has only in-frame clones and lacks some. Found here are some 130,000 clones, around nine tenths of them singletons; the top ten hold roughly 6.3%. This clone was detected only once. The antigen remains unidentified. Source: peripheral blood, taken on day 0 of AZD1222 vaccination. This sequence originates from an adult in good health.

CDR3 region: CASSDSYYEQYF. The CDR3 nucleotides read TGTGCCAGCTCGGACAGCTACTACGAGCAGTACTTC. The chain links TRBV18 to TRBJ2-7; maybe TRBD1 (6 bases). Trimming took 6 bases from V and 3 from J, leaving 9 bases between them. This CDR3 is 12 amino acids long. Germline V lookup: CDR1 KGHSH, CDR2 LQKENI.